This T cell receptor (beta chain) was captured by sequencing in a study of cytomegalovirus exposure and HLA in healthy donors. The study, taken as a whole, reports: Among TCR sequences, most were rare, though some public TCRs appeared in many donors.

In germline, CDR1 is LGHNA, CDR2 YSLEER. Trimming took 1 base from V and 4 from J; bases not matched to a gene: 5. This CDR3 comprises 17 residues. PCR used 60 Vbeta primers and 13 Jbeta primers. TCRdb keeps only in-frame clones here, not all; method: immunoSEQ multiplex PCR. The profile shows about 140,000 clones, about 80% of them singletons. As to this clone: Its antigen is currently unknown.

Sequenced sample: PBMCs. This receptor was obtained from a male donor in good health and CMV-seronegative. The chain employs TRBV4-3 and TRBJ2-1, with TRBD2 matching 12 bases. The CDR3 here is CASSQGLAGAVYNEQFF. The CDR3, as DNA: TGCGCCAGCAGCCAAGGACTAGCGGGGGCCGTATACAATGAGCAGTTCTTC.